This T cell receptor (beta chain) was retrieved from a study of early T cells in non-severe SARS-CoV-2 infection. Germline V gene data show CDR1 as SQVTM and CDR2 as ANQGSEA. Trimming took off 5 bases at V and 4 bases at J, with 8 bases between the two ends. The CDR3 has 11 residues. This clonotype was observed many times. From the 5' RACE reads, TCRdb called clonotypes with MiXCR, one entry per CDR3 protein. This sample yields around 58,000 distinct CDR3 sequences, of which roughly 5% are seen a single time; around 4.9% belongs to the top ten. The rearrangement links TRBV29-1 to TRBJ1-1; D ambiguous. Material for sequencing was whole blood. This sequence originates from an adult who was a healthcare worker with PCR-confirmed SARS-CoV-2 infection or an uninfected control (not recorded which). In nucleotides, the CDR3 is TGCAGCGTTCAAGTTGCCACTGAAGCTTTCTTT. Translation: CSVQVATEAFF.